This entry concerns a single T cell receptor (beta chain). The specificity of this receptor is unknown. Per-nucleotide qualities are absent, and no much larger clonotype sits a single base away. As encoded in the germline V gene, CDR1 is SGHRS while CDR2 is YFSETQ. Spanning cysteine to phenylalanine, the CDR3 consists of 14 amino acids. The DNA shown is the 42-base CDR3, in frame from base 1. Trimming at the junction amounts to 6 bases on V and 4 bases on J, and the germline ends lie 16 bases apart. Libraries were made using 5' RACE. The instrument was an Illumina HiSeq 2000. A universal primer binding site was introduced by template switching, and a unique molecular identifier was present in the final cDNA, enabling accurate counting of TCR cDNA molecules. Specific primers in the conserved constant-segment region were used to synthesize first-strand cDNA for the TCR alpha and beta chains. To control for contamination, each cDNA library was double barcoded with a SMART-Mk sample barcode plus Illumina barcodes. Two successive PCR steps introduced TruSeq adapter sequences along with Illumina sample barcodes. TCR alpha and beta cDNA libraries were sequenced on the Illumina HiSeq platform with custom primers. Processing in the source paper ran as follows. MiGEC processed the raw reads to extract unique molecular identifiers, while MiXCR was used to determine the CDR3 positions. Recombination models were inferred per individual with the repgenHMM and IGoR tools using an EM algorithm. The tcR package in R was used for shared clonotype analysis, with sharing normalized by the product of cloneset sizes. To study raw recombination without the effects of thymic and clonal selection, out-of-frame nonproductive sequences were analyzed. TCRdb redid the processing of the public reads, applying fastp at Q25 and MiXCR, and retained in-frame beta chains. CDR3 protein duplicates are merged, each entry listing the most common genes and DNA. V and J calls and clone size were set by TCRdb, not the authors. In all, the sample holds some 300,000 distinct CDR3 sequences, and approximately 13% of those were seen once. The biggest ten clones account for more than 6% of the sample.

This specimen comes from a study of identical twins (dated by TCRdb to about 2016). Some background on the complete study: The study deep-sequenced TCR alpha and beta repertoires from monozygotic twins, unrelated adults of various ages and cord blood to test whether fetal clonotypes persist. Replicate twin experiments were performed at different times using different library preparation protocols to rule out contamination. What the research found in general, with its limitations: Because the same donors could not be followed over many years, conclusions were based on cross-sectional statistical analysis. Zero-insertion analyses could be partly confounded by invariant T cells such as MAIT and iNKT, although diverse VJ usage argued against such confounding for most clonotypes. Compared with coincidental sharing between unrelated individuals, out-of-frame TCR alpha sequences shared between twins showed an excess of sequences with low generation probability. In beta out-of-frame sequences, excess twin sharing was weaker, because having fewer shared sequences lowered the signal-to-noise ratio. Recombination models systematically underestimated out-of-frame TCR alpha sharing in monozygotic twins but agreed with sharing between unrelated individuals. Abundant cord blood beta clonotypes carried fewer insertions; young adult naive repertoires showed a weaker similar trend, while memory repertoires showed none.

Every donor in the study was a healthy Caucasian. Three pairs of female monozygotic twins, all aged 18 to 29 years, were included in the twin cohort. Positive isolation kits from Invitrogen were used to isolate the CD4+ and CD8+ T cell populations. These data also formed part of another study, on yellow fever vaccine responses in identical twins. As the second publication notes: The T cell response to vaccination in identical twins was reported by the authors to appear partly convergent and partly personalized. The study precisely tracked vaccine-responding T cell clones in identical twins.

The clonotype was recovered from a woman under 30 in good health. The sequencing sample was made of CD8+ T cells sorted from blood. Rearrangement joined TRBV5-1 to TRBJ1-2; possibly the D gene is TRBD1, per 5 matching bases. The DNA sequence is TGCGCCAGCACACCTGAAGGGGCGATCTATGGCTACACCTTC. It translates as CASTPEGAIYGYTF.